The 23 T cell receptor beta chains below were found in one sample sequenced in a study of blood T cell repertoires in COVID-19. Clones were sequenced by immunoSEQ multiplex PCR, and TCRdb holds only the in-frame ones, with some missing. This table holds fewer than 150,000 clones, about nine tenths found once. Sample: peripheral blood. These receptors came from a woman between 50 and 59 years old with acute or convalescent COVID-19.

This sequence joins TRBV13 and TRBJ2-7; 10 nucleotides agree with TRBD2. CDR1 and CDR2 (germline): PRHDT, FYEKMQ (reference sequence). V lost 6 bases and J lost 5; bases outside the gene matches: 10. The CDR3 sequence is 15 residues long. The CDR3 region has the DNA TGTGCCAGCAGTCCTCTAGCGGGGGAAGGGAACGAGCAGTACTTC. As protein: CASSPLAGEGNEQYF.

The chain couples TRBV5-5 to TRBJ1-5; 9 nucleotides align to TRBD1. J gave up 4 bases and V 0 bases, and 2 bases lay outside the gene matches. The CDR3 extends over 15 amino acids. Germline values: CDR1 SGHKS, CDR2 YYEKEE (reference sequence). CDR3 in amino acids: CASSLGQGGNQPQHF. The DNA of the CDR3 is TGTGCCAGCAGCTTGGGACAGGGGGGGAATCAGCCCCAGCATTTT.

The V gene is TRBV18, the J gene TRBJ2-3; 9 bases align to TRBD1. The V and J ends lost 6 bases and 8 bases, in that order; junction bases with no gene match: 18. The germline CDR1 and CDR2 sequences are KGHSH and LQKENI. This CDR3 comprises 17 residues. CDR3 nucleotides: TGTGCCAGCTCCATCGCGGTTACAGGGGGCCGATTCCCTACGCAGTATTTT. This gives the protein CASSIAVTGGRFPTQYF.

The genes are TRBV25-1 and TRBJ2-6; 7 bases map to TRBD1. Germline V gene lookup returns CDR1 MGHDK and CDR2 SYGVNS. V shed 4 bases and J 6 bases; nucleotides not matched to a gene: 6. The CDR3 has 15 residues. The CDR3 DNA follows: TGTGCCAGCAGTGGAACAGGGGTTATGGCCAACGTCCTGACTTTC. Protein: CASSGTGVMANVLTF.

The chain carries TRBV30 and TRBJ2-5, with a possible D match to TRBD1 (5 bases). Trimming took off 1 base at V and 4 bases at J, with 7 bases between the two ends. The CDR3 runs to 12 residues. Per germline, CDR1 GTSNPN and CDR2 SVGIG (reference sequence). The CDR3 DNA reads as TGTGCCTGGAGTGGGGGCGGAGAGACCCAGTACTTC. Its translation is CAWSGGGETQYF.

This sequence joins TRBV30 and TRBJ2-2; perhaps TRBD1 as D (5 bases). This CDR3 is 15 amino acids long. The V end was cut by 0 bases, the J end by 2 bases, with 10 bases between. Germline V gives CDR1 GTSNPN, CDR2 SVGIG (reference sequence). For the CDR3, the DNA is TGTGCCTGGAGTGTGCAGGGAATCAACACCGGGGAGCTGTTTTTT. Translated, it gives CAWSVQGINTGELFF.

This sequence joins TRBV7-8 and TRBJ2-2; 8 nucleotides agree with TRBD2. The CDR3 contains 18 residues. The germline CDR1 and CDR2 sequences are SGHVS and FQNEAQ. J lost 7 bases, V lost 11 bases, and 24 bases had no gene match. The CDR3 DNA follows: TGTGCCCCCCACAAACCGCCCAGCACCGGGACTAGGGGCGGGGAGCTGTTTTTT. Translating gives CAPHKPPSTGTRGGELFF.

CDR3 residues: CASSIEGGTGEAFF. The CDR3 DNA sequence: TGTGCCAGTAGTATAGAGGGGGGGACGGGTGAAGCTTTCTTT. The rearrangement links TRBV19 to TRBJ1-1; the D gene is possibly TRBD1 (5 bases). V lost 0 bases to trimming and J lost 7 bases, with 12 bases between them. Germline values: CDR1 LNHDA, CDR2 SQIVND (reference sequence). This CDR3 region has 14 residues. Full variable domain (rest looked up from reference TRBV19 and TRBJ1-1): DGGITQSPKYLFRKEGQNVTLSCEQNLNHDAMYWYRQDPGQGLRLIYYSQIVNDFQKGDIAEGYSVSREKKESFPLTVTSAQKNPTAFYLCASSIEGGTGEAFFGQGTRLTVV.

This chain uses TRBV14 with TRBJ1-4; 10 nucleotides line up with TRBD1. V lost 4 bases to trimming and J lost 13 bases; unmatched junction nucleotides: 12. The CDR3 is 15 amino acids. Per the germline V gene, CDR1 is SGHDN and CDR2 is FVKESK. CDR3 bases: TGTGCCAGCAGCCGAGACAGGGGGCGAATCGTGCCACTGTTTTTT. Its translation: CASSRDRGRIVPLFF.

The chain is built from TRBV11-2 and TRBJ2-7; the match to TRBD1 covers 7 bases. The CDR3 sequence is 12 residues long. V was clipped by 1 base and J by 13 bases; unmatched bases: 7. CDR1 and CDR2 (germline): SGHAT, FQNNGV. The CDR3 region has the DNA TGTGCCAGCAGCTTAGGAAGCGACAGGGTCTACTTC. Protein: CASSLGSDRVYF.

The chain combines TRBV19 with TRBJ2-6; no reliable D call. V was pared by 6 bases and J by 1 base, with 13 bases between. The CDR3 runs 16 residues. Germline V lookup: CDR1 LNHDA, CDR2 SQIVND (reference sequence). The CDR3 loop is CASRLSDGSGANVLTF. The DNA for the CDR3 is TGTGCCAGTAGACTTAGTGATGGTTCTGGGGCCAACGTCCTGACTTTC.

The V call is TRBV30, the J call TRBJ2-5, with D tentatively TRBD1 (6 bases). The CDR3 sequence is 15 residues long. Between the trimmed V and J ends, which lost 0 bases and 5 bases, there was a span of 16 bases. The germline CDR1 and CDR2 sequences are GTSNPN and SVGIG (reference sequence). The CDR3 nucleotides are TGTGCCTGGAGTGTACAGGGCGGAGGCGGGGAGACCCAGTACTTC. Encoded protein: CAWSVQGGGGETQYF.

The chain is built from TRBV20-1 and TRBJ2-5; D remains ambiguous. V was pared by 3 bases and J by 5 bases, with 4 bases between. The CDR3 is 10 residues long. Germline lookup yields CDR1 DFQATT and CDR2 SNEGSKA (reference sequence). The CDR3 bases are TGCAGTGCTAGCGGGGAGACCCAGTACTTC. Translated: CSASGETQYF.

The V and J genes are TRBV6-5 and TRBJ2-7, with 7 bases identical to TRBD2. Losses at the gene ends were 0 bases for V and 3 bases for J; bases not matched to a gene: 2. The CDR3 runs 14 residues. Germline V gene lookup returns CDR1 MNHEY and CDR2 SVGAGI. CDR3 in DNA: TGTGCCAGCAGTTACTCCGCTAGCGGCTACGAGCAGTACTTC. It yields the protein CASSYSASGYEQYF.

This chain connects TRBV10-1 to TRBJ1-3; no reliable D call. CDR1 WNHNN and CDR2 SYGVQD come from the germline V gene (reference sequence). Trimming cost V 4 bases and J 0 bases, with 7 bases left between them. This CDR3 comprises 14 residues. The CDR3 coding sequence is TGCGCCAGCAGTGCGGGTATCTCTGGAAACACCATATATTTT. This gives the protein CASSAGISGNTIYF.

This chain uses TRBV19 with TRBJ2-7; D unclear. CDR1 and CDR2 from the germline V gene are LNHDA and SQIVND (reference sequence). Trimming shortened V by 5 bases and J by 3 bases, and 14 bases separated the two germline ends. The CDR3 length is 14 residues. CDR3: CASSSTRRLYEQYF. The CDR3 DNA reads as TGTGCCAGTAGTTCGACAAGGCGTCTCTACGAGCAGTACTTC.

CDR3 DNA: TGTGCCAGCAGTGAGGAGCGGAGTAGCGGGGAGACCCAGTACTTC. This gives the protein CASSEERSSGETQYF. The chain recombines TRBV2 with TRBJ2-5; 7 bases fit TRBD2. The V gene end was trimmed by 3 bases and the J gene end by 5 bases; junction bases not matched to a gene: 9. There are 15 residues in the CDR3. Germline V gives CDR1 SNHLY, CDR2 FYNNEI.

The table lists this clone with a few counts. The CDR3 loop reads CASSISAQGSYEQYF. CDR3 coding DNA: TGTGCCAGTAGTATTTCGGCTCAGGGATCCTACGAGCAGTACTTC. The chain couples TRBV19 to TRBJ2-7; maybe TRBD1 (5 bases). The germline V gene encodes CDR1 LNHDA and CDR2 SQIVND (reference sequence). The V end lost 3 bases, the J end lost 1 base, and 13 bases lay between the germline ends. The CDR3 loop spans 15 amino acids.

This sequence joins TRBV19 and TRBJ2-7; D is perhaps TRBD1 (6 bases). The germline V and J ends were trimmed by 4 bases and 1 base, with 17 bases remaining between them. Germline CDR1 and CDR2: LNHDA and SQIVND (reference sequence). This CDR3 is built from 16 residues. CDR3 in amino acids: CASSSDRRGPSYEQYF. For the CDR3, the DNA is TGTGCCAGTAGTAGCGACCGCAGGGGCCCTTCCTACGAGCAGTACTTC.

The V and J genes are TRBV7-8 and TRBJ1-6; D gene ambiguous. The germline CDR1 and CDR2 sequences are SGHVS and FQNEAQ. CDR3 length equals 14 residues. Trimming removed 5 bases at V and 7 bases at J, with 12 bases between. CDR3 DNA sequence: TGTGCCAGCAGCCAAACAGACAAGAATTCACCCCTCCACTTT. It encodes CASSQTDKNSPLHF.

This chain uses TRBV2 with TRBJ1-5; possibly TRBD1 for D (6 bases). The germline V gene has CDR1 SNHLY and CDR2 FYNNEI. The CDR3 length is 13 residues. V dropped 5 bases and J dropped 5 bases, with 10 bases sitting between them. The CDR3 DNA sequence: TGTGCCAGCAGTCAACAGGGAGATCAGCCCCAGCATTTT. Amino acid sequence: CASSQQGDQPQHF.

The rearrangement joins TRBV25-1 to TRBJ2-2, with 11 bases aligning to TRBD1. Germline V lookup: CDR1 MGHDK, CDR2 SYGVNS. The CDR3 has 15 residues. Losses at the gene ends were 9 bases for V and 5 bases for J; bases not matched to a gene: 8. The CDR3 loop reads CASSRDRGSTGELFF. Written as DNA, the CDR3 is TGTGCCAGTTCCAGGGACAGGGGGTCTACCGGGGAGCTGTTTTTT.

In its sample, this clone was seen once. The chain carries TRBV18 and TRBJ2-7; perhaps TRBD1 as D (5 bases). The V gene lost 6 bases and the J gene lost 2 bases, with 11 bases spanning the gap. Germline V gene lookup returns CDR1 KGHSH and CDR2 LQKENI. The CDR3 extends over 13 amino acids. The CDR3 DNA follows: TGTGCCAGCTCTCGCGACAGTACCTACGAGCAGTACTTC. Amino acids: CASSRDSTYEQYF.